This TCR beta chain was recorded in a study of vaccination effects on CD4 cells after COVID-19. Study details: Peptides at about 10 ug/ml and IL-2 at 9 to 10 IU/ml were added to fewer than 2.5 million PBMC per well.

This clone was found once. No antigen is known for it. Study-wide points: Only 1 of 255 vaccine-induced clones from healthy vaccinees cross-reacted with common cold coronaviruses. The study found marked clonal contraction of infection- and vaccine-induced clones late after vaccination.

A 10-day culture period preceded the isolation of CD4+ T cells. The table came from immunoSEQ multiplex PCR; TCRdb's copy has only in-frame clones and leaves some out. The table records over 45,000 clones, 70% to 80% of them present only once. The sequences come from CD4+ T cells from PBMCs cultured without peptide, collected before COVID-19 vaccination. This clonotype originated in a human donor who received a COVID-19 vaccine.

Here the CDR3 DNA reads TGCGCCAGCGGACGGGGGGGGTTTTCCGGGGCTAGCGGGGAGACCCAGTACTTC. It is translated as CASGRGGFSGASGETQYF. The chain links TRBV10-2 to TRBJ2-5; 8 nucleotides agree with TRBD2. This CDR3 spans 18 amino acids. From germline, CDR1 is WSHSY and CDR2 SAAADI. The ends lost 8 bases at V and 5 bases at J; junction bases unmatched: 22.